The 12 T cell receptor beta chains in this list originate from one sample, sequenced in a study of blood T cell repertoires in COVID-19 (dated by TCRdb to the early 2020s). The method behind the library was the immunoSEQ multiplex PCR assay. TCRdb re-hosts the immuneACCESS table, in-frame sequences only. Its copies lack some clones; in the studies checked, an unresolved V gene accounts for under half of them, and the cause for the rest is not known. The sample yields over 200,000 clones; approximately 82% were counted once. The ten largest make up approximately 2.6% of the sample. Sequencing used peripheral blood. The receptor set was obtained from a woman in her 70s with active or convalescent COVID-19.

This chain joins TRBV6-6 and TRBJ1-5, with 7 positions matching TRBD1. Looked up from germline, CDR1 is MNHNY and CDR2 is SVGAGI (reference sequence). The junction had 8 bases not matched to a gene; V was cut back by 5 bases and J by 1 base. There are 16 residues in the CDR3. CDR3 sequence reads: CASSTGNRGSNQPQHF. As DNA, the CDR3 is TGTGCCAGCAGTACGGGGAACAGGGGAAGCAATCAGCCCCAGCATTTT.

V gene TRBV7-3 combines with J gene TRBJ2-1; 7 nucleotides align to TRBD2. V trimming: 4 bases; J trimming: 0 bases; junction bases outside the gene matches: 6. The germline gives CDR1 SGHTA, CDR2 FQGTGA. This CDR3 region has 16 residues. The DNA for the CDR3 is TGTGCCAGCAGCTCCCCCGGCGGGAGCTCCTACAATGAGCAGTTCTTC. This gives the protein CASSSPGGSSYNEQFF.

This clone has just a few counts. The chain has TRBV4-1 and TRBJ1-5; D is ambiguous. CDR3 size: 19 residues. Germline V gene lookup returns CDR1 MGHRA and CDR2 YSYEKL. V was trimmed by 4 bases and J by 0 bases, leaving 22 bases between them. CDR3 sequence: CASSLGGITGPYSNQPQHF. The DNA of the CDR3 is TGCGCCAGCAGCCTAGGCGGGATCACCGGGCCCTATAGCAATCAGCCCCAGCATTTT.

The chain is built from TRBV4-2 and TRBJ2-7; possible D gene TRBD2, 6 bases. The germline gives CDR1 LGHNA, CDR2 YNFKEQ. V lost 3 bases and J lost 3, with 9 bases in between. The CDR3 spans 13 residues. CDR3 sequence reads: CASSQRRGYEQYF. The DNA of the CDR3 is TGTGCCAGCAGCCAGAGGAGGGGCTACGAGCAGTACTTC.

The rearrangement links TRBV5-1 to TRBJ2-2, with 8 bases lining up with TRBD2. The CDR3 contains 15 residues. The V segment lost 2 bases and the J segment 2 bases; nucleotides outside the gene matches: 2. Germline assignment: CDR1 SGHRS and CDR2 YFSETQ. The CDR3 protein is CASSFSGANTGELFF. DNA of the CDR3: TGCGCCAGCAGCTTTAGCGGGGCAAACACCGGGGAGCTGTTTTTT.

This clone was seen only a few times. The rearrangement joins TRBV19 to TRBJ2-2, with TRBD1 identical over 7 bases. J was trimmed by 1 base and V by 8 bases; bases with no gene match: 4. Germline CDR1 is LNHDA and CDR2 is SQIVND (reference sequence). This CDR3 region has 14 residues. The CDR3 here is CASGGQLNTGELFF. CDR3 coding DNA: TGTGCCAGTGGGGGACAGCTGAACACCGGGGAGCTGTTTTTT. The whole variable domain, filled in from reference TRBV19 and TRBJ2-2, reads DGGITQSPKYLFRKEGQNVTLSCEQNLNHDAMYWYRQDPGQGLRLIYYSQIVNDFQKGDIAEGYSVSREKKESFPLTVTSAQKNPTAFYLCASGGQLNTGELFFGEGSRLTVL.

The chain has TRBV2 and TRBJ1-5, with 9 bases fitting TRBD1. The CDR3 covers 12 residues. Per the germline V gene, CDR1 is SNHLY and CDR2 is FYNNEI. The V segment lost 7 bases and the J segment 6 bases; nucleotides outside the gene matches: 1. CDR3 coding DNA: TGTGCCAGCACGGACAGGGGTCAGCCCCAGCATTTT. Translating gives CASTDRGQPQHF. The full variable domain, in which reference TRBV2 and TRBJ1-5 provide the parts outside the CDR3, is EPEVTQTPSHQVTQMGQEVILRCVPISNHLYFYWYRQILGQKVEFLVSFYNNEISEKSEIFDDQFSVERPDGSNFTLKIRSTKLEDSAMYFCASTDRGQPQHFGDGTRLSIL.

The chain joins TRBV21-1 to TRBJ1-1; TRBD1, the table's D call, lacks a check against the DNA. TRBV21-1 is an annotated pseudogene. This CDR3 region has 15 residues. Here the CDR3 DNA reads TGTGCCAGCAGCAAAGCGGACAGAAGGAACACTGAAGCTTTCTTT. This encodes CASSKADRRNTEAFF.

The chain links TRBV6-6 to TRBJ2-6; the D gene is possibly TRBD1 (6 bases). Looked up from germline, CDR1 is MNHNY and CDR2 is SVGAGI (reference sequence). The CDR3 runs to 15 residues. The V end lost 6 bases, the J end lost 4 bases, and 13 bases lay between the germline ends. The CDR3 DNA reads TGTGCCAGCAGAGAATCAGGGGCCGGGGCCAACGTCCTGACTTTC. Its protein product is CASRESGAGANVLTF.

CDR3 residues: CASSFSRRSESEQYF. CDR3 in DNA: TGTGCCAGCAGCTTCTCAAGGAGATCCGAAAGCGAGCAGTACTTC. The chain joins TRBV5-6 to TRBJ2-7; D is unclear. Germline-derived CDR1 and CDR2 are SGHDT and YYEEEE. Trimming left V 2 bases short and J 6 bases short, with 18 bases between. The CDR3 totals 15 residues.

This chain links TRBV30 with TRBJ1-2, with D possibly matching TRBD1 (6 bases). Trimming removed 2 bases from V and 6 bases from J, with 13 bases in between. Germline CDR1 is GTSNPN and CDR2 is SVGIG (reference sequence). The CDR3 totals 13 residues. DNA for the CDR3: TGTGCCTGGAGTTCACTCGAGGGGGATGGCTACACCTTC. It yields the protein CAWSSLEGDGYTF.

The chain has TRBV10-3 and TRBJ2-4, with 8 bases identical to TRBD2. CDR1 ENHRY and CDR2 SYGVKD come from the germline V gene. The CDR3 covers 16 residues. J gave up 3 bases and V 2 bases, and 6 bases lay outside the gene matches. CDR3 in amino acids: CAISEGSGGGKNIQYF. The CDR3 DNA reads as TGTGCCATCAGTGAGGGGTCGGGAGGGGGCAAAAACATTCAGTACTTC.